The sequence of this T cell receptor (beta chain) was determined in a study of control samples from healthy donors and cancer patients. TCRdb's table, derived via immunoSEQ multiplex PCR, lists solely in-frame clones and lacks some. The data show some 89,000 clones, with roughly nine tenths seen just once and approximately 21% held by the top ten. Looked up from germline, CDR1 is ENHRY and CDR2 is SYGVKD. The CDR3 runs 17 residues. The V and J ends lost 0 bases and 0 bases respectively, with 14 bases between them. The sequencing sample was made of blood. This TCR was sampled from a man aged 30 to 45 in good health. V gene TRBV10-3 combines with J gene TRBJ1-1; perhaps TRBD1 as D (6 bases). The CDR3 bases are TGTGCCATCAGTGAGTCGAGGGGGGGGGTCATGAACACTGAAGCTTTCTTT. Residues: CAISESRGGVMNTEAFF.